The next 10 T cell receptor beta chains were all read from a single sample in a study of beta chain features in type 1 diabetes. General study points: Shorter TCRB CDR3s, moderately but significantly so, marked every one of the four CD4+ subsets in Type 1 diabetes patients.

Reverse transcription of all isolated RNA meant that expressed TCRB transcripts were sequenced. The protocol was immunoSEQ multiplex PCR, while the TCRdb copy is restricted to in-frame clones and leaves out a portion. This table holds about 260,000 clones, around 25% found once. These TCRs' antigens remain unknown. Sequences were obtained from naive CD4+ T cells from blood. Source of these receptors: a woman between 25 and 40 years old with type 1 diabetes.

This clone appeared a single time. The chain has TRBV9 and TRBJ1-1; TRBD1 might be the D (6 bases). Germline assignment: CDR1 SGDLS and CDR2 YYNGEE. Trimming pared 0 bases from V and 1 base from J, leaving 16 bases between. The CDR3 has 17 residues. The CDR3 protein is CASSVVQGNGWNTEAFF. The CDR3 DNA reads TGTGCCAGCAGCGTAGTACAGGGAAACGGTTGGAACACTGAAGCTTTCTTT. Full variable domain (missing parts from reference TRBV9 and TRBJ1-1): DSGVTQTPKHLITATGQRVTLRCSPRSGDLSVYWYQQSLDQGLQFLIQYYNGEERAKGNILERFSAQQFPDLHSELNLSSLELGDSALYFCASSVVQGNGWNTEAFFGQGTRLTVV.

The V call is TRBV14, the J call TRBJ2-1; 8 positions match TRBD2. The CDR3 spans 16 residues. J lost 8 bases, V lost 0 bases, and 9 bases had no gene match. Germline V gene sequence: CDR1 SGHDN, CDR2 FVKESK. The DNA for the CDR3 is TGTGCCAGCAGCCAAGATCGGGGGACTAGAACCCATGAGCAGTTCTTC. Its translation: CASSQDRGTRTHEQFF.

This clone was seen a handful of times. The CDR3 coding sequence is TGTGCCAGCAGTGAACCGGGACTCCACTATGGCTACACCTTC. Translation: CASSEPGLHYGYTF. The genes are TRBV6-5 and TRBJ1-2; weak D call: TRBD1 (5 bases). The germline V gene encodes CDR1 MNHEY and CDR2 SVGAGI. The CDR3 consists of 14 residues. The ends were cut back, 5 bases at V and 3 bases at J, with 13 bases in the middle.

This chain joins TRBV29-1 and TRBJ1-1, with D possibly being TRBD1 (5 bases). The germline V and J ends were trimmed by 8 bases and 1 base, with 11 bases remaining between them. This CDR3 region has 12 residues. Germline V gene lookup returns CDR1 SQVTM and CDR2 ANQGSEA. CDR3 amino acids: CSSQTANTEAFF. Here the CDR3 DNA reads TGCAGCTCTCAGACAGCGAACACTGAAGCTTTCTTT.

The chain links TRBV30 to TRBJ2-5; a possible D gene is TRBD2 (6 bases). Germline values: CDR1 GTSNPN, CDR2 SVGIG (reference sequence). Trimming left V 0 bases short and J 4 bases short, with 12 bases between. The length of the CDR3 is 14 residues. The CDR3 loop is CAWSVAGLGETQYF. The DNA for the CDR3 is TGTGCCTGGAGTGTTGCGGGGTTGGGAGAGACCCAGTACTTC.

This clone has a handful of counts. J is TRBJ2-7 and V is TRBV10-3; D gene uncertain. V was trimmed by 7 bases and J by 0 bases, leaving 7 bases between them. The length of the CDR3 is 12 residues. The V gene's germline CDR1 is ENHRY and CDR2 SYGVKD. This CDR3 is CAIMGSSYEQYF. As DNA, the CDR3 is TGTGCCATCATGGGCAGCTCCTACGAGCAGTACTTC.

In its sample, this clone was seen a few times. This chain links TRBV30 with TRBJ1-1; D unresolved. The V end lost 2 bases, the J end lost 11 bases, and 15 bases lay between the germline ends. This CDR3 is built from 12 residues. In germline, CDR1 is GTSNPN, CDR2 SVGIG (reference sequence). CDR3 coding DNA: TGTGCCTGGAGTCTGAACCGGGAGGGCGCTTTCTTT. It is translated as CAWSLNREGAFF. The entire variable domain, with the rest obtained from reference TRBV30 and TRBJ1-1, is as follows: SQTIHQWPATLVQPVGSPLSLECTVEGTSNPNLYWYRQAAGRGLQLLFYSVGIGQISSEVPQNLSASRPQDRQFILSSKKLLLSDSGFYLCAWSLNREGAFFGQGTRLTVV.

The chain's CDR3 is CASSPGFNTQYF. Written as DNA, the CDR3 is TGTGCCAGCAGTCCAGGCTTTAATACGCAGTATTTT. The J gene is TRBJ2-3, the V gene TRBV27; no clear D gene. The V gene lost 5 bases and the J gene lost 7 bases, with 10 bases spanning the gap. Germline CDR1 MNHEY, CDR2 SMNVEV (reference sequence). This CDR3 has 12 amino acids.

The gene calls are TRBV10-3 and TRBJ1-2; 8 bases agree with TRBD1. The germline gives CDR1 ENHRY, CDR2 SYGVKD. The CDR3 spans 13 residues. J gave up 6 bases and V 5 bases, and 5 bases lay outside the gene matches. This CDR3 reads CAISLDRADGYTF. In DNA, the CDR3 is TGTGCCATCAGTCTGGACAGGGCCGATGGCTACACCTTC.

The V gene is TRBV7-2, the J gene TRBJ2-5; a weak D match, TRBD2 (6 bases). The CDR3 covers 16 residues. Germline assignment: CDR1 SGHTA and CDR2 FQGNSA. The V and J ends lost 4 bases and 1 base respectively, with 16 bases between them. CDR3 in DNA: TGTGCCAGCAGCTCCCAAGTGGGTAGCGGCCAAGAGACCCAGTACTTC. This encodes CASSSQVGSGQETQYF.